The entry that follows covers one TCR beta chain sequence. Only in-frame clones appear in the TCRdb table, and some are missing; sequencing was by immunoSEQ multiplex PCR. Seen here are approximately 210,000 clones, 86% observed once, and the top ten hold more than 1.1%. This specimen belongs to a study of cytomegalovirus exposure and HLA in healthy donors. Germline CDR1 is SEHNR and CDR2 is FQNEAQ (reference sequence). This CDR3 is built from 15 residues. V shed 1 base, J shed 8 bases, and the junction held 6 bases outside the gene matches. The receptor was isolated from a woman younger than 35 in good health and CMV-seronegative. The V call is TRBV7-9, the J call TRBJ2-1, with 9 bases fitting TRBD2. Material for sequencing was PBMCs. CDR3 amino acids: CASSLGTSDQDEQFF. The CDR3 nucleotides are TGTGCCAGCAGCTTAGGGACTAGCGATCAAGATGAGCAGTTCTTC.